Below are 24 T cell receptor beta chains sequenced from a single sample in a study of CD8 T cells in Susac syndrome. Reverse transcription of roughly 0.45 to 1 ug RNA used random hexamers. Via MiXCR, TCRdb re-called the immunoSEQ multiplex PCR reads, giving one row per CDR3 protein. The sample records roughly 200,000 distinct CDR3 sequences, 75% to 95% being singletons. The source material was CD4+ T cells from PBMCs. The receptors were gathered from a human donor with Susac syndrome.

The genes are TRBV6-2 or TRBV6-3 and TRBJ2-5; TRBD2 matches at 9 bases. Per germline, CDR1 MNHEY and CDR2 SVGEGT. This CDR3 comprises 17 residues. The J segment lost 7 bases and the V segment lost 2 bases, leaving 14 bases of the junction unmatched. This CDR3 is CASSYDGAGGVVVTQYF. The CDR3 nucleotides read TGTGCCAGCAGTTACGATGGGGCGGGAGGGGTTGTAGTGACCCAGTACTTC.

The chain is built from TRBV4-1 and TRBJ1-2; D is unclear. CDR1 MGHRA and CDR2 YSYEKL come from the germline V gene. Trimming removed 5 bases at V and 4 bases at J, with 17 bases between. The CDR3 consists of 15 residues. The CDR3 coding sequence is TGCGCCAGCAGCAGGGAAGTACCTCTTGGCTATGGCTACACCTTC. Protein product: CASSREVPLGYGYTF.

This clonotype was seen a handful of times. The V call is TRBV2, the J call TRBJ1-5; D is uncertain. This CDR3 has 13 amino acids. Germline V CDR1 and CDR2: SNHLY, FYNNEI. Trimming left V 3 bases short and J 7 bases short, with 10 bases between. For the CDR3, the DNA is TGTGCCAGCAGTGAGGAGGGCGGCCAGCCCCAGCATTTT. It yields the protein CASSEEGGQPQHF. Filled out from reference TRBV2 and TRBJ1-5, the complete variable domain reads EPEVTQTPSHQVTQMGQEVILRCVPISNHLYFYWYRQILGQKVEFLVSFYNNEISEKSEIFDDQFSVERPDGSNFTLKIRSTKLEDSAMYFCASSEEGGQPQHFGDGTRLSIL.

This chain joins TRBV2 and TRBJ1-2; TRBD1 matches at 7 bases. CDR3 length equals 14 residues. From germline, CDR1 is SNHLY and CDR2 FYNNEI. V gave up 7 bases and J gave up 2 bases; unmatched junction bases: 7. The CDR3 DNA is TGTGCCAGCACCCGCCTACAGGGGAACTATGGCTACACCTTC. Translated: CASTRLQGNYGYTF.

This clonotype turned up a few times. The gene calls are TRBV5-1 and TRBJ2-7; a weak D match, TRBD1 (6 bases). The germline CDR1 and CDR2 sequences are SGHRS and YFSETQ. Trimming shortened V by 3 bases and J by 2 bases, and 15 bases separated the two germline ends. The CDR3 is made up of 15 amino acids. This CDR3 reads CASSSQGTAAYEQYF. The CDR3 DNA reads TGCGCCAGCAGCTCCCAGGGGACGGCTGCCTACGAGCAGTACTTC. The full variable domain, rest sourced from reference TRBV5-1 and TRBJ2-7, is KAGVTQTPRYLIKTRGQQVTLSCSPISGHRSVSWYQQTPGQGLQFLFEYFSETQRNKGNFPGRFSGRQFSNSRSEMNVSTLELGDSALYLCASSSQGTAAYEQYFGPGTRLTVT.

The chain employs TRBV21-1 and TRBJ2-4; the DNA was not used to check the table's D call, TRBD1. TRBV21-1 is noted as a pseudogene. The CDR3 runs to 16 residues. CDR3 in DNA: TGTGCCAGCACCCACCCGGGGGAATCAATCAAAAACATTCAGTACTTC. Encoded protein: CASTHPGESIKNIQYF.

This clonotype has more than one count but fewer than ten. The CDR3 region has the DNA TGCAGTGCTAGGATATTAATCGGGACTAGCGGTTACGAGCAGTACTTC. Its protein product is CSARILIGTSGYEQYF. The rearrangement links TRBV20-1 to TRBJ2-7, with 11 bases matching TRBD2. The CDR3 is made up of 16 amino acids. After removal of 3 bases from V and 4 bases from J, the junction contained 11 bases not matched to a gene. In germline, CDR1 is DFQATT, CDR2 SNEGSKA (reference sequence).

In this sample, this clonotype turned up once. The chain uses TRBV29-1 and TRBJ2-3; 7 bases map to TRBD1. J lost 6 bases, V lost 6 bases, and 9 bases had no gene match. This CDR3 has 13 amino acids. Germline V CDR1 and CDR2: SQVTM, ANQGSEA. DNA of the CDR3: TGCAGCGTCAGAACAGGGGCTGGGGATACGCAGTATTTT. Translating gives CSVRTGAGDTQYF.

The chain couples TRBV11-2 to TRBJ1-5; TRBD1 might be the D (5 bases). V was shortened by 1 base and J by 9 bases, with 10 bases between the two germline ends. The CDR3 length is 13 residues. Germline CDR1 and CDR2: SGHAT and FQNNGV. The CDR3 spells CASSLGDSPPQHF. The CDR3 DNA is TGTGCCAGCAGCTTAGGTGACAGCCCGCCCCAGCATTTT.

This chain connects TRBV20-1 to TRBJ2-7, with 9 bases lining up with TRBD1. The germline V gene encodes CDR1 DFQATT and CDR2 SNEGSKA (reference sequence). CDR3 size: 13 residues. The V and J ends lost 6 bases and 2 bases, in that order; junction bases with no gene match: 5. In DNA, the CDR3 is TGCAGTGCCACGGGACAGGGACCCTACGAGCAGTACTTC. It yields the protein CSATGQGPYEQYF.

The chain has TRBV3-1 and TRBJ1-1; TRBD1 matches 7 bases. Trimming at V came to 5 bases and at J to 8 bases, leaving 17 bases not matched to a gene. CDR1 and CDR2 from the germline V gene are LGHDT and YNNKEL (reference sequence). The CDR3 is 16 amino acids. Written as DNA, the CDR3 is TGTGCCAGCAGCAACCCGGGCAAATCAGGGGGTGCGGAAGCTTTCTTT. It codes for CASSNPGKSGGAEAFF.

CDR3 residues: CASSFDWDAYEQYF. The CDR3 region has the DNA TGTGCCAGCAGCTTCGACTGGGACGCCTACGAGCAGTACTTC. The chain recombines TRBV7-2 with TRBJ2-7; D tentatively fits TRBD1 or TRBD2 (5 bases each). The germline V gene has CDR1 SGHTA and CDR2 FQGNSA. This CDR3 has 14 amino acids. V lost 3 bases and J 2 bases, leaving 11 bases between the germline ends.

This clonotype was observed once. The genes are TRBV13 and TRBJ2-3; D gene uncertain. CDR1 PRHDT and CDR2 FYEKMQ come from the germline V gene (reference sequence). Trimming stripped 2 bases from V and 2 bases from J, with 5 bases between. CDR3 length: 13 amino acids. The CDR3 region is CASSLLVTDTQYF. CDR3 DNA sequence: TGTGCCAGCAGCTTACTAGTCACAGATACGCAGTATTTT.

The chain recombines TRBV7-2 with TRBJ1-2; a possible D gene is TRBD1 (6 bases). Trimming took off 2 bases at V and 2 bases at J, with 9 bases between the two ends. There are 14 residues in the CDR3. Germline-derived CDR1 and CDR2 are SGHTA and FQGNSA. The CDR3 reads CASSLYTGNYGYTF. The CDR3 DNA is TGTGCCAGCAGCTTATATACAGGGAACTATGGCTACACCTTC.

This chain joins TRBV20-1 and TRBJ2-3; D gene uncertain. The CDR3 has 16 amino acids. The germline CDR1 and CDR2 sequences are DFQATT and SNEGSKA (reference sequence). Trimming shortened V by 0 bases and J by 2 bases, and 15 bases separated the two germline ends. For the CDR3, the DNA is TGCAGTGCTAGAGATATCCTGGGATCCGTCACAGATACGCAGTATTTT. This translates into CSARDILGSVTDTQYF.

The chain recombines TRBV6-2 or TRBV6-3 with TRBJ1-5; 7 nucleotides agree with TRBD1. The CDR3 runs to 15 residues. The V segment lost 0 bases and the J segment 2 bases; nucleotides outside the gene matches: 1. Germline loops: CDR1 MNHEY, CDR2 SVGEGT. The CDR3 region has the DNA TGTGCCAGCAGTTACTCAGGGACAGGCAATCAGCCCCAGCATTTT. As protein: CASSYSGTGNQPQHF.

This clonotype occurred once. The chain joins TRBV11-2 to TRBJ2-7; the D gene is possibly TRBD1 (6 bases). Looked up from germline, CDR1 is SGHAT and CDR2 is FQNNGV. V was pared by 1 base and J by 3 bases, with 10 bases between. This CDR3 region has 14 residues. DNA for the CDR3: TGTGCCAGCAGCTTAGCAGGGGTCCTCTACGAGCAGTACTTC. It yields the protein CASSLAGVLYEQYF.

The rearrangement links TRBV7-9 to TRBJ2-5; TRBD2 aligns across 8 bases. J was trimmed by 4 bases and V by 3 bases; bases with no gene match: 10. Germline V CDR1 and CDR2: SEHNR, FQNEAQ (reference sequence). CDR3 length: 16 amino acids. CDR3 sequence: CASSLPGLVKPETQYF. The DNA for the CDR3 is TGTGCCAGCAGCTTGCCGGGACTAGTAAAACCAGAGACCCAGTACTTC. The full variable domain, its missing parts supplied by reference TRBV7-9 and TRBJ2-5, is DTGVSQNPRHKITKRGQNVTFRCDPISEHNRLYWYRQTLGQGPEFLTYFQNEAQLEKSRLLSDRFSAERPKGSFSTLEIQRTEQGDSAMYLCASSLPGLVKPETQYFGPGTRLLVL.

V gene TRBV9 combines with J gene TRBJ1-2; the match to TRBD1 covers 7 bases. Looked up from germline, CDR1 is SGDLS and CDR2 is YYNGEE. Unmatched junction bases numbered 8, after V lost 3 bases and J lost 3 bases. The CDR3 runs to 15 residues. The CDR3 coding sequence is TGTGCCAGCAGCGCCAAGACAGGGAACTACTATGGCTACACCTTC. Translation gives CASSAKTGNYYGYTF.

The chain carries TRBV12-3 or TRBV12-4 and TRBJ1-1, with unresolved D. V was pared by 0 bases and J by 0 bases, with 2 bases between. This CDR3 region has 13 residues. The CDR3 nucleotides read TGTGCCAGCAGTTTAGCGTTGAACACTGAAGCTTTCTTT. This codes for CASSLALNTEAFF.

The J gene is TRBJ2-3, the V gene TRBV20-1; TRBD1 is a possible D gene (5 bases). Looked up from germline, CDR1 is DFQATT and CDR2 is SNEGSKA (reference sequence). The CDR3 has 15 amino acids. V was trimmed by 1 base and J by 6 bases, leaving 17 bases between them. The CDR3 loop reads CSARGRTLLGDTQYF. The DNA of the CDR3 is TGCAGTGCTAGAGGCCGGACACTCCTCGGCGATACGCAGTATTTT.

The V call is TRBV28, the J call TRBJ1-5; D perhaps matches TRBD1 (5 bases). Germline V gene lookup returns CDR1 MDHEN and CDR2 SYDVKM. V gave up 10 bases and J gave up 7 bases, with 11 bases separating them. This CDR3 region has 11 residues. CDR3 protein: CATSGSQPQHF. Written as DNA, the CDR3 is TGTGCCACGTCAGGGTCGCAGCCCCAGCATTTT. Based on the CDR3 plus reference TRBV28 and TRBJ1-5, the full variable domain is DVKVTQSSRYLVKRTGEKVFLECVQDMDHENMFWYRQDPGLGLRLIYFSYDVKMKEKGDIPEGYSVSREKKERFSLILESASTNQTSMYLCATSGSQPQHFGDGTRLSIL.

The rearrangement links TRBV6-5 to TRBJ1-4; D not certain. V dropped 1 base and J dropped 0 bases, with 3 bases sitting between them. The CDR3 is 14 residues long. Per the germline V gene, CDR1 is MNHEY and CDR2 is SVGAGI. CDR3 in amino acids: CASSYLTTNEKLFF. In nucleotides, the CDR3 is TGTGCCAGCAGTTACTTGACAACTAATGAAAAACTGTTTTTT.

V gene TRBV20-1 combines with J gene TRBJ2-3, with TRBD1 as a possible D gene (7 bases). Germline V gene lookup returns CDR1 DFQATT and CDR2 SNEGSKA (reference sequence). The length of the CDR3 is 13 residues. The V end lost 6 bases, the J end lost 6 bases, and 16 bases lay between the germline ends. The CDR3 nucleotides read TGCAGTGCCCGATACTCAGGGGGGGATACGCAGTATTTT. Translation: CSARYSGGDTQYF.